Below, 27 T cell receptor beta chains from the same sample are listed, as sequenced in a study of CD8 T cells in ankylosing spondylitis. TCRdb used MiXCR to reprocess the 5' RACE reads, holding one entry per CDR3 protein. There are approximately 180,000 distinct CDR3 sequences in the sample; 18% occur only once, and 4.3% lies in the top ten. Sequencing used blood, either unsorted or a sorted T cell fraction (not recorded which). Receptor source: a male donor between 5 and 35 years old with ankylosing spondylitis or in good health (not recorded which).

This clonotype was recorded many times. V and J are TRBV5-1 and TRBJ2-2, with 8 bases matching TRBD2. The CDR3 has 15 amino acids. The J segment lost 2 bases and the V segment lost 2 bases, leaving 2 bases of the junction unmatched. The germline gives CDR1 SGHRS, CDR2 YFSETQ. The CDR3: CASSLAGVNTGELFF. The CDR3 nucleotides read TGCGCCAGCAGCTTAGCGGGAGTTAACACCGGGGAGCTGTTTTTT.

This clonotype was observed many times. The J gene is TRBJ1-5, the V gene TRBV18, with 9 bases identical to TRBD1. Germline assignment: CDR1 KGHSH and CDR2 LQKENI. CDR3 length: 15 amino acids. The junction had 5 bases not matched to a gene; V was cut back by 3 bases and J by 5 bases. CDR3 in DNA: TGTGCCAGCTCACCCAGGACAGGGGATCATCAGCCCCAGCATTTT. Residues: CASSPRTGDHQPQHF.

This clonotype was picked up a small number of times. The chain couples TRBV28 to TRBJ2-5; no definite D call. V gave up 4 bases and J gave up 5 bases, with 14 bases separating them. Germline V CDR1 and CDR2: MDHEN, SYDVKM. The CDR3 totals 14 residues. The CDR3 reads CASSSRLLWETQYF. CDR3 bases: TGTGCCAGCAGTTCTCGCCTTCTGTGGGAGACCCAGTACTTC. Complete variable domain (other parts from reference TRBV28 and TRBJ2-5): DVKVTQSSRYLVKRTGEKVFLECVQDMDHENMFWYRQDPGLGLRLIYFSYDVKMKEKGDIPEGYSVSREKKERFSLILESASTNQTSMYLCASSSRLLWETQYFGPGTRLLVL.

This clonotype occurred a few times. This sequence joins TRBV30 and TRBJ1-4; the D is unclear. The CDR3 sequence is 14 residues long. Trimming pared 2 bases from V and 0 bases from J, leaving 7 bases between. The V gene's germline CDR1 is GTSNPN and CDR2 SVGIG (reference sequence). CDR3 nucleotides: TGTGCCTGGAGTCAGGCGTCAACTAATGAAAAACTGTTTTTT. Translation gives CAWSQASTNEKLFF. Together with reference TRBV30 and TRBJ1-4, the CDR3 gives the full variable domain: SQTIHQWPATLVQPVGSPLSLECTVEGTSNPNLYWYRQAAGRGLQLLFYSVGIGQISSEVPQNLSASRPQDRQFILSSKKLLLSDSGFYLCAWSQASTNEKLFFGSGTQLSVL.

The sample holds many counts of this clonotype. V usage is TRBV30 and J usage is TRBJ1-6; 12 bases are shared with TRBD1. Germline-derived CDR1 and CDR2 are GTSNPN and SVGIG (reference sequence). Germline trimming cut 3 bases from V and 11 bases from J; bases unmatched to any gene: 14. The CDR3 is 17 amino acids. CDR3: CAWRLNKGTGGLTPLHF. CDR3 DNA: TGTGCCTGGAGACTCAACAAGGGGACAGGGGGCCTGACACCCCTCCACTTT. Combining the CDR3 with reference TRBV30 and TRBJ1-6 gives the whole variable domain SQTIHQWPATLVQPVGSPLSLECTVEGTSNPNLYWYRQAAGRGLQLLFYSVGIGQISSEVPQNLSASRPQDRQFILSSKKLLLSDSGFYLCAWRLNKGTGGLTPLHFGNGTRLTVT.

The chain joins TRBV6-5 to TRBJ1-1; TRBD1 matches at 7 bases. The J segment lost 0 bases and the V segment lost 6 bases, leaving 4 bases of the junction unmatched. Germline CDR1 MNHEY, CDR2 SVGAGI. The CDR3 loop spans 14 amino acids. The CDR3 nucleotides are TGTGCCAGCAGCGACAGGGTTATGAACACTGAAGCTTTCTTT. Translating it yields CASSDRVMNTEAFF.

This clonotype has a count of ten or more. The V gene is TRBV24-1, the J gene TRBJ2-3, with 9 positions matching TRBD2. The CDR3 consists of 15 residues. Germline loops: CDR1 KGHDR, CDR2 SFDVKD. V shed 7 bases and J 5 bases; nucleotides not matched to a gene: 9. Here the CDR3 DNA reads TGTGCCACCAGCGGTGCGGGAGGGCCCGAAGATACGCAGTATTTT. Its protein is CATSGAGGPEDTQYF.

As DNA, the CDR3 is TGTGCCAGCAGTTTGGAAGCGGTTCACAATGAGCAGTTCTTC. This gives the protein CASSLEAVHNEQFF. This chain connects TRBV28 to TRBJ2-1; D may be TRBD2 (5 bases). The V gene's germline CDR1 is MDHEN and CDR2 SYDVKM. The CDR3 sequence is 14 residues long. Trimming cost V 3 bases and J 5 bases, with 11 bases left between them.

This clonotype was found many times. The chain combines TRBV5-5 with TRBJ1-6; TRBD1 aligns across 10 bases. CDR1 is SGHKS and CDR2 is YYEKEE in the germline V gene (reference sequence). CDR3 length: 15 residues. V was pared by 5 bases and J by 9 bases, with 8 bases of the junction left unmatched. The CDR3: CASRAGQGVGSPLHF. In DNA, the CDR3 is TGTGCCAGCAGGGCTGGACAGGGGGTGGGTTCACCCCTCCACTTT. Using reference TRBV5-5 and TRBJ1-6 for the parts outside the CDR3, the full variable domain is DAGVTQSPTHLIKTRGQQVTLRCSPISGHKSVSWYQQVLGQGPQFIFQYYEKEERGRGNFPDRFSARQFPNYSSELNVNALLLGDSALYLCASRAGQGVGSPLHFGNGTRLTVT.

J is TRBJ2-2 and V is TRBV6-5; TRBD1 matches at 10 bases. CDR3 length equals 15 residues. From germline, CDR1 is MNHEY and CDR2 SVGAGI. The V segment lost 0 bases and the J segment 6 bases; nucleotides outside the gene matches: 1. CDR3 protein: CASSYSGTGAGELFF. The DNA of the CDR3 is TGTGCCAGCAGTTACTCAGGGACAGGGGCCGGGGAGCTGTTTTTT.

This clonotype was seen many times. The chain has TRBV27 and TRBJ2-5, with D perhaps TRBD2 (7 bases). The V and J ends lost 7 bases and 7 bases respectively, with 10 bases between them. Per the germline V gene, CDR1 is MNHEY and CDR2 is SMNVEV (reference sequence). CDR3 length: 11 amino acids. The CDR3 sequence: CASTGGGTQYF. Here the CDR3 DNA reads TGTGCCAGCACGGGGGGCGGGACCCAGTACTTC.

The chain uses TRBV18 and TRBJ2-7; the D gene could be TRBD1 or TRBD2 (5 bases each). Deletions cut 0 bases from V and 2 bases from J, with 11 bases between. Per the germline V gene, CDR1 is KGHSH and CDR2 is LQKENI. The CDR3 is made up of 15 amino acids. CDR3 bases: TGTGCCAGCTCACCACCAAGAGGGGAACCCTACGAGCAGTACTTC. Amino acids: CASSPPRGEPYEQYF.

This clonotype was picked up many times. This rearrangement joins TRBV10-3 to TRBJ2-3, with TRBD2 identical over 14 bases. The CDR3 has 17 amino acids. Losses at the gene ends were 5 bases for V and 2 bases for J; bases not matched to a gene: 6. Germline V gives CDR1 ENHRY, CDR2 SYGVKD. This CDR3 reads CAISRPTSGRVTDTQYF. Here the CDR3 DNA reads TGTGCCATCAGTCGGCCGACTAGCGGGAGGGTCACAGATACGCAGTATTTT.

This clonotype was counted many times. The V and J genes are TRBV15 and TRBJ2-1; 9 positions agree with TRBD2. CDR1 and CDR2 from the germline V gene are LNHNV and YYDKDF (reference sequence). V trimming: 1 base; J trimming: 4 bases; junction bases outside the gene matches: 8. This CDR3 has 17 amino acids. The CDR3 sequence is CATSRGPGGRAYNEQFF. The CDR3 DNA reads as TGTGCCACCAGCAGAGGACCTGGCGGGAGGGCTTACAATGAGCAGTTCTTC. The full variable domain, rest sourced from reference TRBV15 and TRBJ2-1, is DAMVIQNPRYQVTQFGKPVTLSCSQTLNHNVMYWYQQKSSQAPKLLFHYYDKDFNNEADTPDNFQSRRPNTSFCFLDIRSPGLGDTAMYLCATSRGPGGRAYNEQFFGPGTRLTVL.

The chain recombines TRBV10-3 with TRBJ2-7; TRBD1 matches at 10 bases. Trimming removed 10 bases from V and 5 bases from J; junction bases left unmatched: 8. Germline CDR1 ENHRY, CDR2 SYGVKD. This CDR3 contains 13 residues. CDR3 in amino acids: CATRTGGSDEQYF. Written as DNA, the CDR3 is TGTGCCACCCGGACAGGGGGAAGCGACGAGCAGTACTTC.

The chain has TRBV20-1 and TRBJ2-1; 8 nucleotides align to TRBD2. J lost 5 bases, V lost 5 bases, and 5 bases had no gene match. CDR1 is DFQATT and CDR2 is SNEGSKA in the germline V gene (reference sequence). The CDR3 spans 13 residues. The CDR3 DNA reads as TGCAGTGCTCCCGGGACTAGAGACAATGAGCAGTTCTTC. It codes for CSAPGTRDNEQFF.

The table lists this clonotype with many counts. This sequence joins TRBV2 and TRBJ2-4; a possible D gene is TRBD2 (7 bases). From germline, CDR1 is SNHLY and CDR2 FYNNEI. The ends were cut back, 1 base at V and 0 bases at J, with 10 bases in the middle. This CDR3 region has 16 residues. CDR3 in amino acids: CASSEEGGLAKNIQYF. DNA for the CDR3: TGTGCCAGCAGTGAAGAGGGGGGGTTAGCCAAAAACATTCAGTACTTC.

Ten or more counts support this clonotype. CDR3 in DNA: TGTGCCACCAGCAGCCACGCAGGGTATGTGGGTGGCTACACCTTC. The encoded protein is CATSSHAGYVGGYTF. The chain carries TRBV15 and TRBJ1-2; tentatively, D is TRBD1 (5 bases). The V gene's germline CDR1 is LNHNV and CDR2 YYDKDF (reference sequence). The CDR3 is 15 residues long. Trimming shortened V by 3 bases and J by 7 bases, and 18 bases separated the two germline ends.

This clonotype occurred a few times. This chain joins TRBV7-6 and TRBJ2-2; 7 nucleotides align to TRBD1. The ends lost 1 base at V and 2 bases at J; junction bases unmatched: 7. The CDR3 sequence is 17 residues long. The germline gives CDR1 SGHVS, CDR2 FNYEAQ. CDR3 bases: TGTGCCAGCAGCTTAGATGAGAGGGGGCGAAACACCGGGGAGCTGTTTTTT. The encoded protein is CASSLDERGRNTGELFF. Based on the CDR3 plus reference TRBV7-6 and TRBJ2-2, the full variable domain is GAGVSQSPRYKVTKRGQDVALRCDPISGHVSLYWYRQALGQGPEFLTYFNYEAQQDKSGLPNDRFSAERPEGSISTLTIQRTEQRDSAMYRCASSLDERGRNTGELFFGEGSRLTVL.

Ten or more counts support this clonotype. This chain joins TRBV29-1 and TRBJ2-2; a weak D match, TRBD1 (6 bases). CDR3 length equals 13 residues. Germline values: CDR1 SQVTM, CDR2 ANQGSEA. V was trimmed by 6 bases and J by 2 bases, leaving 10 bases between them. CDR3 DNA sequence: TGCAGCGTCCTGGACAGCAACACCGGGGAGCTGTTTTTT. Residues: CSVLDSNTGELFF.

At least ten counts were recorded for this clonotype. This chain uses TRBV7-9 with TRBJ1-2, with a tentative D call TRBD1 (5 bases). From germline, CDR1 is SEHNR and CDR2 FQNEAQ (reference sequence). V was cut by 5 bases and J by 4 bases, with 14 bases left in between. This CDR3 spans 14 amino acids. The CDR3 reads CASSPDPGTYGYTF. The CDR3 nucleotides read TGTGCCAGCAGCCCAGACCCGGGGACCTATGGCTACACCTTC.

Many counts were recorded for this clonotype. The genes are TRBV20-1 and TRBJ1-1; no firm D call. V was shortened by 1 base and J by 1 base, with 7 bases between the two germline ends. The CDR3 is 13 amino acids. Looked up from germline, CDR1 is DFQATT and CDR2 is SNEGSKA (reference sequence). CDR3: CSARGHGNTEAFF. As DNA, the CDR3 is TGCAGTGCTAGAGGACACGGGAACACTGAAGCTTTCTTT.

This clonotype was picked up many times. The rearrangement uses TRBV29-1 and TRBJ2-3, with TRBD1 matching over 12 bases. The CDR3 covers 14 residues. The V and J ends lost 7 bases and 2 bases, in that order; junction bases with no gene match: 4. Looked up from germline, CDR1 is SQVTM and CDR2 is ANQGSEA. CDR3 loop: CSGAGQGATDTQYF. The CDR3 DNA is TGCAGCGGGGCGGGACAGGGGGCCACAGATACGCAGTATTTT.

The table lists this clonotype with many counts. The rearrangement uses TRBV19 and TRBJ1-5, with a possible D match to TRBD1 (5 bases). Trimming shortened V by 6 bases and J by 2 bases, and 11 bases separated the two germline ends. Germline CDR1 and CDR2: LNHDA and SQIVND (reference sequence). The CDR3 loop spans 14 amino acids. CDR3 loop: CASRQVNGNQPQHF. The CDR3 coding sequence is TGTGCCAGTAGACAGGTCAATGGCAATCAGCCCCAGCATTTT.

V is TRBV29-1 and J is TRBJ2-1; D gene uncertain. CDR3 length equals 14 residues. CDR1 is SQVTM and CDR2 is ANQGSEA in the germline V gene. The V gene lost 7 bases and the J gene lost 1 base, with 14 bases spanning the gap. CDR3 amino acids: CSAGLFSSYNEQFF. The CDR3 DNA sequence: TGCAGCGCTGGCCTATTTAGTTCCTACAATGAGCAGTTCTTC.

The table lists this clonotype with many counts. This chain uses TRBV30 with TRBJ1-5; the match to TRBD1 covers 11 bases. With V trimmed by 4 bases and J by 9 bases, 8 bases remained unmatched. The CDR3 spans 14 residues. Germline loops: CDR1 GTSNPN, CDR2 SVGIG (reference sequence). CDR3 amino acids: CAWTKDRGLLPQHF. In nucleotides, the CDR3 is TGTGCCTGGACCAAGGACAGGGGGCTTTTGCCCCAGCATTTT.

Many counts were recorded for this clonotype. CDR3 in amino acids: CASSLSWGNQPQHF. The CDR3 bases are TGTGCCAGCAGTTTAAGCTGGGGGAATCAGCCCCAGCATTTT. The gene calls are TRBV12-3 or TRBV12-4 and TRBJ1-5; tentative D call: TRBD1 (5 bases). This CDR3 is built from 14 residues. The V gene lost 2 bases and the J gene lost 4 bases, with 9 bases spanning the gap.